This T cell receptor (beta chain) derives from a study of OX40 agonist ivuxolimab in advanced cancers. Across the whole study: Earlier anti-PD-1, anti-PD-L1 or anti-CTLA-4 therapy was permitted; 40% had received some.

TCRdb's copy holds only in-frame clones and misses some; the assay was immunoSEQ multiplex PCR. The repertoire holds 70,000 or so clones, around 86% seen once, with approximately 0.72% in the top ten. Germline lookup yields CDR1 MNHEY and CDR2 SMNVEV (reference sequence). V was trimmed by 3 bases and J by 6 bases, leaving 3 bases between them. The CDR3 has 11 amino acids. The chain is built from TRBV27 and TRBJ2-1, with D hard to call. The specimen comprised CD4+ or CD8+ T cells sorted from blood, sampled in a trial of the OX40 agonist ivuxolimab. The receptor's source is an adult with an advanced solid tumor such as melanoma, head and neck, liver or kidney cancer. CDR3 nucleotide sequence: TGTGCCAGCAGTTTGGGCAATGAGCAGTTCTTC. Protein: CASSLGNEQFF.